The T cell receptor beta chain under discussion was sequenced for a study of control samples from healthy donors and cancer patients. Measured with immunoSEQ multiplex PCR; TCRdb has only the in-frame clones, and not every one. The data show about 40,000 clones, about 93% seen once. The CDR3 is made up of 17 amino acids. Germline values: CDR1 PRHDT, CDR2 FYEKMQ (reference sequence). V shed 5 bases, J shed 3 bases, and the junction held 14 bases outside the gene matches. The specimen was blood. The receptor was isolated from a woman in her 50s in good health. The gene calls are TRBV13 and TRBJ2-7; 9 nucleotides line up with TRBD2. CDR3 DNA sequence: TGTGCCAGCAGCCCTCTTGGGTTAGCGGGGGCGCACTACGAGCAGTACTTC. Translation gives CASSPLGLAGAHYEQYF.